This T cell receptor (beta chain) was profiled in a study of cytomegalovirus exposure and HLA in healthy donors. Study-wide points: TCR beta V segments were, for the most part, productive about 87% or about 30% of the time in an earlier analysis.

As for this clone: The antigen remains undetermined.

This cohort consisted of healthy bone marrow donors. The PCR contained 60 Vbeta and 13 Jbeta primers. Clones were read by immunoSEQ multiplex PCR, and TCRdb kept only the in-frame ones, dropping some. The table lists around 140,000 clones, roughly four fifths of them singletons. This clonotype originated in a female donor in good health and CMV-seropositive. What was sequenced was PBMCs.

CDR3 coding DNA: TGTGCCAGCACTGGCGGGGACCTTTCCTACGAGCAGTACTTC. It encodes CASTGGDLSYEQYF. J is TRBJ2-7 and V is TRBV28; TRBD2 might be the D (6 bases). The V gene lost 7 bases and the J gene lost 1 base, with 14 bases spanning the gap. The germline CDR1 and CDR2 sequences are MDHEN and SYDVKM. The CDR3 is 14 amino acids. The whole variable domain, filled in from reference TRBV28 and TRBJ2-7, reads DVKVTQSSRYLVKRTGEKVFLECVQDMDHENMFWYRQDPGLGLRLIYFSYDVKMKEKGDIPEGYSVSREKKERFSLILESASTNQTSMYLCASTGGDLSYEQYFGPGTRLTVT.